This TCR beta chain was captured in a study of OX40 agonist ivuxolimab in advanced cancers. At the level of the study: The patients' treatment was ivuxolimab, an agonistic anti-OX40 (CD134) antibody. A diagnosis of hepatocellular carcinoma, melanoma, renal cell or head and neck cancer was present in dose-escalation patients.

Of note for this clone: Other DNA sequences in the same sample also yield this CDR3.

Measured with immunoSEQ multiplex PCR; TCRdb has only the in-frame clones, and not every one. The repertoire holds tens of thousands of clones, with 82% as singletons. The CDR3 has 12 residues. V dropped 4 bases and J dropped 2; count of bases not matched to a gene: 0. CDR1 is GTSNPN, CDR2 SVGIG, per germline (reference sequence). This receptor was identified in an adult with an advanced solid tumor such as melanoma, head and neck, liver or kidney cancer. The material sequenced was CD4+ or CD8+ T cells sorted from blood, taken in a trial of the OX40 agonist ivuxolimab. The genes are TRBV30 and TRBJ2-7, with TRBD2 identical over 9 bases. CDR3 sequence (DNA): TGTGCCTGGACTAGCGGGGCCTACGAGCAGTACTTC. Encoded protein: CAWTSGAYEQYF.